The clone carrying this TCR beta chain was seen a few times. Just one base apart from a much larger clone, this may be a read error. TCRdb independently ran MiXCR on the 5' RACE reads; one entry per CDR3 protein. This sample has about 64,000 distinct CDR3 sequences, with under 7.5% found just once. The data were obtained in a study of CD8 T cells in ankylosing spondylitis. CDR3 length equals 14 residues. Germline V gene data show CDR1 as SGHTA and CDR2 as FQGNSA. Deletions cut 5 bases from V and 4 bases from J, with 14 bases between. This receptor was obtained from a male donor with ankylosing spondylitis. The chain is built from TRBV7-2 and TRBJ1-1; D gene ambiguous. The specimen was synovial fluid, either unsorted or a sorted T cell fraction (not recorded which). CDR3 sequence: CASSLTPAGTEAFF. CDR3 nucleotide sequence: TGTGCCAGCAGCCTTACACCCGCGGGCACTGAAGCTTTCTTT.